This T cell receptor (beta chain) was obtained from a study of tissue T cells after allogeneic stem cell transplantation. Study findings and constraints: TCR repertoires tracked anatomic similarity, regardless of disease or transplant status.

CDR3 sequences, V/J genes, frequencies and template counts came from survey-depth TCRbeta sequencing. The table came from immunoSEQ multiplex PCR; TCRdb's copy has only in-frame clones and leaves some out. The table lists some 45,000 clones, 80% to 95% of them singletons. To note about this clone: Its target is not known.

The source of this sequence is a woman aged 35 to 69 who later had graft-versus-host disease after an allogeneic stem cell transplant. This specimen was blood, taken before transplantation.

The CDR3 DNA follows: TGCGCCAGCAGCTCCAGAGGACAGGGGGAGACTGAAGCTTTCTTT. Protein product: CASSSRGQGETEAFF. The chain links TRBV5-1 to TRBJ1-1, with TRBD1 identical over 10 bases. The junction had 7 bases not matched to a gene; V was cut back by 3 bases and J by 5 bases. The germline V gene encodes CDR1 SGHRS and CDR2 YFSETQ. The CDR3 is made up of 15 amino acids.